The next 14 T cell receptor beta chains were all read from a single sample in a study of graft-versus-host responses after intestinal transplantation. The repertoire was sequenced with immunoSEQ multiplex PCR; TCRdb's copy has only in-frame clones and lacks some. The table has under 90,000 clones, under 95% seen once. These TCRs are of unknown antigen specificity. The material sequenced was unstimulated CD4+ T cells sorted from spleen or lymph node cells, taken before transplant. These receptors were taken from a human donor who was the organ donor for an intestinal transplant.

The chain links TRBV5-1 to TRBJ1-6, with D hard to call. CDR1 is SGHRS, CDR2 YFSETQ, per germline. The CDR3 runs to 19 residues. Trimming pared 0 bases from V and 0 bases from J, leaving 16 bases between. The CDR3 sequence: CASSLEEFALTSYNSPLHF. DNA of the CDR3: TGCGCCAGCAGCTTGGAGGAGTTCGCGCTTACCTCCTATAATTCACCCCTCCACTTT.

The CDR3 loop is CASSTTDPRGGYTF. In nucleotides, the CDR3 is TGTGCCAGCAGTACGACTGACCCCAGGGGAGGCTACACCTTC. V and J are TRBV28 and TRBJ1-2; maybe TRBD1 (6 bases). The V gene's germline CDR1 is MDHEN and CDR2 SYDVKM. The length of the CDR3 is 14 residues. With 5 bases removed from V and 8 bases from J, the gap between germline ends came to 18 bases.

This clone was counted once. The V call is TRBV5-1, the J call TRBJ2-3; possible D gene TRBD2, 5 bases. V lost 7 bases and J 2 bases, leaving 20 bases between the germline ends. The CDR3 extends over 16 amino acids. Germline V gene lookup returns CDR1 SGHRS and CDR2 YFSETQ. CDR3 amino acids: CASSFLAGKDTDTQYF. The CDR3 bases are TGCGCCAGCTCTTTTCTGGCGGGCAAAGACACAGATACGCAGTATTTT.

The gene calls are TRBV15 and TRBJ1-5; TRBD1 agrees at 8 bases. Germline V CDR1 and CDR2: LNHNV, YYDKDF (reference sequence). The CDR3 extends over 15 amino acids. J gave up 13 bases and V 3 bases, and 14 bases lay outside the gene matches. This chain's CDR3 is CATSRGQAGSVYQHF. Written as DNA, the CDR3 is TGTGCCACCAGCAGGGGACAGGCCGGGTCAGTTTATCAGCATTTT.

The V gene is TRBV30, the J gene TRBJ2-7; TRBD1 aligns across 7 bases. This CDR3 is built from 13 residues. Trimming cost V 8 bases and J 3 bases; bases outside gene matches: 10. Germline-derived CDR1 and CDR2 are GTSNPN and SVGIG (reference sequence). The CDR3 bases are TGTGCCAGCGACCGGGACAGAGTCTACGAGCAGTACTTC. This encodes CASDRDRVYEQYF. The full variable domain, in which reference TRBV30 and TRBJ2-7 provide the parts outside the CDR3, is SQTIHQWPATLVQPVGSPLSLECTVEGTSNPNLYWYRQAAGRGLQLLFYSVGIGQISSEVPQNLSASRPQDRQFILSSKKLLLSDSGFYLCASDRDRVYEQYFGPGTRLTVT.

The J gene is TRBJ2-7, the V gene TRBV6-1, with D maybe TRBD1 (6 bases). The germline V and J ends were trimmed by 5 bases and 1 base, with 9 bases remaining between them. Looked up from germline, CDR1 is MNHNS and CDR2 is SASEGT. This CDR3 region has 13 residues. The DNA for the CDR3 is TGTGCCAGCAGTCGGACAGCTTCCTACGAGCAGTACTTC. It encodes CASSRTASYEQYF.

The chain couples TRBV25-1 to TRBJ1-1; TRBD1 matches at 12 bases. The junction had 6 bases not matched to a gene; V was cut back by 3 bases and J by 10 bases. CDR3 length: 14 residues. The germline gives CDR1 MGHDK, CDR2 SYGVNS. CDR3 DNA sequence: TGTGCCAGCAGTGAGGGACAGGGGGCAGTTGGAGCTTTCTTT. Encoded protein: CASSEGQGAVGAFF.

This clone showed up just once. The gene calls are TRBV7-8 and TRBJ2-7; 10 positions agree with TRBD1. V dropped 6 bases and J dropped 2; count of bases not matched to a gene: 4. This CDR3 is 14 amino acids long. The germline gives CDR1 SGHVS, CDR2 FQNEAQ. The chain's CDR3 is CASRSGTGAYEQYF. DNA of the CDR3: TGTGCCAGCAGGTCCGGGACAGGGGCCTACGAGCAGTACTTC.

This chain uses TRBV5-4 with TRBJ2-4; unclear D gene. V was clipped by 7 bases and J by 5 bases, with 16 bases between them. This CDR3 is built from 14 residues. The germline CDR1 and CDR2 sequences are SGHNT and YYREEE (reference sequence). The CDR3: CASRKQTGENIQYF. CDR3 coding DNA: TGTGCCAGCCGAAAACAAACTGGAGAAAACATTCAGTACTTC.

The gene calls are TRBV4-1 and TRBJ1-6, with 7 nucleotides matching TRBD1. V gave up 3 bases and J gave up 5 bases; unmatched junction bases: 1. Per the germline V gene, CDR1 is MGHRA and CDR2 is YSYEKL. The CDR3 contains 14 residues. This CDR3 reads CASSQGQNNSPLHF. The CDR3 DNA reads TGCGCCAGCAGCCAGGGACAGAATAATTCACCCCTCCACTTT.

DNA of the CDR3: TGTGCCAGCAGCACTAGGTGGGACAGGGTCTTGAACAATGAGCAGTTCTTC. Its translation is CASSTRWDRVLNNEQFF. V gene TRBV21-1 combines with J gene TRBJ2-1; TRBD1 is the table's D call and was not checked against the DNA. TRBV21-1 is reported as a pseudogene. The CDR3 spans 17 residues.

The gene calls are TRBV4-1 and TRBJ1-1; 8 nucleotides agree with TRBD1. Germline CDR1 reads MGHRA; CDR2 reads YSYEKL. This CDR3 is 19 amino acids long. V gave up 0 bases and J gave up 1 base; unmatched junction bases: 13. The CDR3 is CASSQDPQGARSTNTEAFF. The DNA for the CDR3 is TGCGCCAGCAGCCAAGACCCGCAGGGGGCGCGATCCACGAACACTGAAGCTTTCTTT.

The CDR3 region is CASSWTGYNSPLHF. CDR3 in DNA: TGTGCCAGCAGCTGGACAGGGTATAATTCACCCCTCCACTTT. V is TRBV5-4 and J is TRBJ1-6; TRBD1 matches 8 bases. The length of the CDR3 is 14 residues. Germline CDR1 reads SGHNT; CDR2 reads YYREEE (reference sequence). V trimming: 3 bases; J trimming: 4 bases; junction bases outside the gene matches: 0.

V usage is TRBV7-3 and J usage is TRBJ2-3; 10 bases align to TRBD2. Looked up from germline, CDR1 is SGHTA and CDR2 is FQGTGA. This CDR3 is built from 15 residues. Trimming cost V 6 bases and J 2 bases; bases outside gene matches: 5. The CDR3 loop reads CASRLAGVDTDTQYF. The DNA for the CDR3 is TGTGCCAGCAGGCTAGCGGGAGTAGACACAGATACGCAGTATTTT.